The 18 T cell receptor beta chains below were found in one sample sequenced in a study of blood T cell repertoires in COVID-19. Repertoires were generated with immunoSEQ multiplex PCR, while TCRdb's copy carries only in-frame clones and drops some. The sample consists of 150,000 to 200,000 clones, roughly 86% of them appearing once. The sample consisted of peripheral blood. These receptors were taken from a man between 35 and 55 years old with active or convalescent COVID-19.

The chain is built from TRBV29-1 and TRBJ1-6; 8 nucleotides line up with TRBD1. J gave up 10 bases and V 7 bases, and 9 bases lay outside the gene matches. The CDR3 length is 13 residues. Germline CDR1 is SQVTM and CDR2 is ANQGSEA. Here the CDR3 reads CSAGQGRRSPLHF. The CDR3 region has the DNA TGCAGCGCCGGACAGGGCCGGAGGTCACCCCTCCACTTT.

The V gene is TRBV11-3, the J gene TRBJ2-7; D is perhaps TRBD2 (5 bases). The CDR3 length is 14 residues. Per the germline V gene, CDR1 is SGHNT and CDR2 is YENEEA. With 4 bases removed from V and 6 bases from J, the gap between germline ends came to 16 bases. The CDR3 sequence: CASSSRRTRGEQYF. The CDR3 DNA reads TGTGCCAGCAGCTCCCGAAGAACTAGAGGCGAGCAGTACTTC.

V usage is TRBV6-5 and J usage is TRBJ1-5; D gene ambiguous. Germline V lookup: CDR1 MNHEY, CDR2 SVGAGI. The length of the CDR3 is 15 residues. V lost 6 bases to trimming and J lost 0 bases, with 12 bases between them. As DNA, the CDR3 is TGTGCCAGCAGGACTTCGGATGGTAGCAATCAGCCCCAGCATTTT. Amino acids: CASRTSDGSNQPQHF.

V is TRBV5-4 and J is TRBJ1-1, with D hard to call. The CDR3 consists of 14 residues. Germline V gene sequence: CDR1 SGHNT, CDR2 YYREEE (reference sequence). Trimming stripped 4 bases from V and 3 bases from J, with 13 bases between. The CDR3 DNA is TGTGCCAGCAGCGCCGCGGGTTGGGACACTGAAGCTTTCTTT. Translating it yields CASSAAGWDTEAFF.

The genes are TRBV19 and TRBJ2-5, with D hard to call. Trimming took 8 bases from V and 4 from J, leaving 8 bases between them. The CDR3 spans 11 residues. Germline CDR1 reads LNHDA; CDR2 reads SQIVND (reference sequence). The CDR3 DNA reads TGTGCCAGTGGGCCACCAGAGACCCAGTACTTC. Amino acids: CASGPPETQYF.

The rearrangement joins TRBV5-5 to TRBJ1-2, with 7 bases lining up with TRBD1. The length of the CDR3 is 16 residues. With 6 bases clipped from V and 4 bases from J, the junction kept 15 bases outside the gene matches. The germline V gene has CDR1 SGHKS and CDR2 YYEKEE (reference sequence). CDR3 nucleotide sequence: TGTGCCAGCACCACCAACCCGGGACAGATATTCTATGGCTACACCTTC. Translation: CASTTNPGQIFYGYTF.

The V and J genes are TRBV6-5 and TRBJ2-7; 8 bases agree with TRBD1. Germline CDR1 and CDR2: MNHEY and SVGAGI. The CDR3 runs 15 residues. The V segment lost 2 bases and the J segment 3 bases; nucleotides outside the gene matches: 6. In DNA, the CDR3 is TGTGCCAGCAGTTACACGGACAGGGAGGTCTACGAGCAGTACTTC. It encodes CASSYTDREVYEQYF.

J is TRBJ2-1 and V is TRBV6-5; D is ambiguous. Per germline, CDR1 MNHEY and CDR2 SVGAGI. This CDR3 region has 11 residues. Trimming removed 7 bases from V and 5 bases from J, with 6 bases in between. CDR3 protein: CASTFDNEQFF. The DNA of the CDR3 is TGTGCCAGCACCTTCGACAATGAGCAGTTCTTC.

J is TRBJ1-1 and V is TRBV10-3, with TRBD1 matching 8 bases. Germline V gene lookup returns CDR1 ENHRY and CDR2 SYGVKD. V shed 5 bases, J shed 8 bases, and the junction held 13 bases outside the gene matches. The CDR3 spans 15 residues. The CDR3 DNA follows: TGTGCCATCAGTCCAACTCGGACAGGGATAGTGGAAGCTTTCTTT. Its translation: CAISPTRTGIVEAFF.

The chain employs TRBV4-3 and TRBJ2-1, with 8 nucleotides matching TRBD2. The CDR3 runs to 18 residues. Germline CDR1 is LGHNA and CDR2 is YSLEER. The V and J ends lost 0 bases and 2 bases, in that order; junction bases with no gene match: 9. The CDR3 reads CASSQDLGLAGAYNEQFF. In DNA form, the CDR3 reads TGCGCCAGCAGCCAAGATTTAGGGCTAGCGGGCGCCTACAATGAGCAGTTCTTC.

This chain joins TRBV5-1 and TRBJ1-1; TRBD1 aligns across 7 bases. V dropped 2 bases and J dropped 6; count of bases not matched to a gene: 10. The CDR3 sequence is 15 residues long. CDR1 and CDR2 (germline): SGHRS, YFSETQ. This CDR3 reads CASSFSEGAGAEAFF. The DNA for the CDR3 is TGCGCCAGCAGCTTCTCCGAGGGGGCGGGTGCTGAAGCTTTCTTT.

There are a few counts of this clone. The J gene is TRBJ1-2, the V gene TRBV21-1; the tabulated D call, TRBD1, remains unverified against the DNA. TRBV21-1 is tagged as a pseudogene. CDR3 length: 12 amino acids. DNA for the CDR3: TGTGCCAGCAAGCCCGACAGCTATGGCTACACCTTC. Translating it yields CASKPDSYGYTF.

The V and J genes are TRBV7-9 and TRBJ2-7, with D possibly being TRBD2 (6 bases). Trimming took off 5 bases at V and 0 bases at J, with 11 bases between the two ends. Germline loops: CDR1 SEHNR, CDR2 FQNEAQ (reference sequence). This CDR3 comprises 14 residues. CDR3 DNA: TGTGCCAGCAGCCACCGGGGGAGCTCCTACGAGCAGTACTTC. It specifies CASSHRGSSYEQYF.

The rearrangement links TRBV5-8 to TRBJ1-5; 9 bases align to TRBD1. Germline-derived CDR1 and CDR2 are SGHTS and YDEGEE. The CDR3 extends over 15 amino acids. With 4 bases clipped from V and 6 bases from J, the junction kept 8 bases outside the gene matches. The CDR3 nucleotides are TGTGCCAGCAGCCCGGGACAGGGACATGTTCAGCCCCAGCATTTT. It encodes CASSPGQGHVQPQHF.

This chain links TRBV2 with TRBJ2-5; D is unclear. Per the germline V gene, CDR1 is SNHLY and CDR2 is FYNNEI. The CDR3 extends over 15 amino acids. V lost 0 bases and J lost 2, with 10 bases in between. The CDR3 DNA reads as TGTGCCAGCAGTGAAGCTTGGGCTTCACAAGAGACCCAGTACTTC. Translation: CASSEAWASQETQYF.

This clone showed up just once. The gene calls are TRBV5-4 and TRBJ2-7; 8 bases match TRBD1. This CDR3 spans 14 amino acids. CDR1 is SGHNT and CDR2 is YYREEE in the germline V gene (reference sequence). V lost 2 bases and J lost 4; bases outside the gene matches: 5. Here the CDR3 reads CASSFRDRRYEQYF. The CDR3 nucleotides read TGTGCCAGCAGCTTCCGGGACAGGAGGTACGAGCAGTACTTC.

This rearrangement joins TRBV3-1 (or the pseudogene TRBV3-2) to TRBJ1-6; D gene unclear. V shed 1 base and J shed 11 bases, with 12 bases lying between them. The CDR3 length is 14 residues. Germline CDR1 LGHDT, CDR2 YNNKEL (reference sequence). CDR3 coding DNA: TGTGCCAGCAGCCAAGCTCGGGGTACTCCACCCCTCCACTTT. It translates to CASSQARGTPPLHF.

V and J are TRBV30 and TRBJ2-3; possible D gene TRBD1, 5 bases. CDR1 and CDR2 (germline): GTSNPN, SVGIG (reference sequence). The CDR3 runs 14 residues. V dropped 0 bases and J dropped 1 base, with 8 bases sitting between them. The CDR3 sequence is CAWSVDSRTDTQYF. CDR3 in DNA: TGTGCCTGGAGTGTTGACAGTCGCACAGATACGCAGTATTTT.